Presented here are 14 T cell receptor beta chains from one specimen sequenced in a study of control samples from healthy donors and cancer patients. Here immunoSEQ multiplex PCR was the method, and the copy in TCRdb shows in-frame clones only, minus some. In the table there are tens of thousands of clones, around 90% of which are singletons. Input material: PBMCs. The receptors come from a man in his sixties with colorectal cancer.

The V gene is TRBV5-6, the J gene TRBJ2-2; TRBD1 matches at 8 bases. V lost 3 bases to trimming and J lost 4 bases; unmatched junction nucleotides: 8. The CDR3 has 16 amino acids. Germline lookup yields CDR1 SGHDT and CDR2 YYEEEE. DNA for the CDR3: TGTGCCAGCAGCTCCTTAGACAGGGGAAGCACCGGGGAGCTGTTTTTT. This encodes CASSSLDRGSTGELFF.

The chain recombines TRBV7-2 with TRBJ2-3; D is possibly TRBD1 (5 bases). Germline-derived CDR1 and CDR2 are SGHTA and FQGNSA. V was pared by 5 bases and J by 2 bases, with 14 bases between. This CDR3 has 15 amino acids. CDR3 nucleotides: TGTGCCAGCAGCCCCGGTCAGACAGCCACAGATACGCAGTATTTT. Amino acid sequence: CASSPGQTATDTQYF.

J is TRBJ2-1 and V is TRBV9, with D perhaps matching TRBD1 or TRBD2 (5 bases each). CDR1 SGDLS and CDR2 YYNGEE come from the germline V gene. V lost 1 base to trimming and J lost 9 bases, with 11 bases between them. This CDR3 has 13 residues. CDR3 in amino acids: CASSVSRAGEQFF. CDR3 coding DNA: TGTGCCAGCAGCGTAAGCAGGGCGGGTGAGCAGTTCTTC.

The rearrangement uses TRBV7-2 and TRBJ1-4; possible D gene TRBD1, 5 bases. V lost 5 bases and J 2 bases, leaving 12 bases between the germline ends. Germline CDR1 is SGHTA and CDR2 is FQGNSA. This CDR3 region has 15 residues. The CDR3 region is CASSQGGRTNEKLFF. CDR3 in DNA: TGTGCCAGCAGCCAGGGAGGGAGGACTAATGAAAAACTGTTTTTT. Full variable domain (remainder filled in from reference TRBV7-2 and TRBJ1-4): GAGVSQSPSNKVTEKGKDVELRCDPISGHTALYWYRQSLGQGLEFLIYFQGNSAPDKSGLPSDRFSAERTGGSVSTLTIQRTQQEDSAVYLCASSQGGRTNEKLFFGSGTQLSVL.

The chain combines TRBV5-1 with TRBJ1-2, with D possibly being TRBD1 (6 bases). CDR3 length equals 14 residues. CDR1 is SGHRS, CDR2 YFSETQ, per germline. Trimming removed 5 bases from V and 2 bases from J, with 13 bases in between. The DNA of the CDR3 is TGCGCCAGCAGTTCCCTACAGGGCAACTATGGCTACACCTTC. This gives the protein CASSSLQGNYGYTF.

The chain carries TRBV12-3 or TRBV12-4 and TRBJ2-7, with TRBD2 identical over 10 bases. The CDR3 runs 13 residues. V lost 6 bases, J lost 7 bases, and 6 bases stayed unmatched. The DNA for the CDR3 is TGTGCCAGCAGGAGCGGGGGGGCTGGAGAGCAGTACTTC. It translates to CASRSGGAGEQYF.

J is TRBJ2-7 and V is TRBV23-1; D could derive from TRBD1 or TRBD2 (6 bases each). TRBV23-1 is noted as an ORF with a role that remains uncertain. The CDR3 is made up of 12 amino acids. V lost 11 bases and J lost 4, with 15 bases in between. The CDR3 DNA is TGCGCCGGGGGGCAGGGAAAGTACGAGCAGTACTTC. This translates into CAGGQGKYEQYF.

CDR3 sequence (DNA): TGTGCCAGCAGTGCGGGACTGGGCAATGAGCAGTTCTTC. It translates to CASSAGLGNEQFF. The gene calls are TRBV2 and TRBJ2-1, with D perhaps matching TRBD2 (6 bases). In germline, CDR1 is SNHLY, CDR2 FYNNEI. Trimming pared 4 bases from V and 6 bases from J, leaving 10 bases between. CDR3 length: 13 amino acids.

The chain recombines TRBV5-6 with TRBJ1-1; no firm D call. V shed 2 bases and J shed 8 bases, with 13 bases lying between them. The V gene's germline CDR1 is SGHDT and CDR2 YYEEEE. CDR3 length: 13 amino acids. The CDR3 bases are TGTGCCAGCAGCTTCTACCCGGGAGGCGAAGCTTTCTTT. It translates to CASSFYPGGEAFF.

This clone was recorded many times. The rearrangement joins TRBV30 to TRBJ1-2; D might be TRBD1 (5 bases). Germline V gene sequence: CDR1 GTSNPN, CDR2 SVGIG (reference sequence). The V gene lost 2 bases and the J gene lost 5 bases, with 12 bases spanning the gap. CDR3 length: 13 residues. Here the CDR3 DNA reads TGTGCCTGGAGTCCAAGTTCAGGGTATGGCTACACCTTC. It codes for CAWSPSSGYGYTF.

This rearrangement joins TRBV30 to TRBJ1-6; TRBD1 is a possible D gene (5 bases). Germline V gives CDR1 GTSNPN, CDR2 SVGIG (reference sequence). Trimming left V 5 bases short and J 7 bases short, with 18 bases between. This CDR3 region has 15 residues. Written as DNA, the CDR3 is TGTGCCTGGGGGGCTGGAGGAGTCTTGAATTCACCCCTCCACTTT. It codes for CAWGAGGVLNSPLHF.

The V gene is TRBV28, the J gene TRBJ1-5; D is ambiguous. The CDR3 contains 12 residues. Trimming shortened V by 1 base and J by 3 bases, and 1 base separated the two germline ends. Germline loops: CDR1 MDHEN, CDR2 SYDVKM. CDR3 DNA: TGTGCCAGCAGTTTATACAATCAGCCCCAGCATTTT. It codes for CASSLYNQPQHF.

This rearrangement joins TRBV7-3 to TRBJ2-1; D is perhaps TRBD1 or TRBD2 (5 bases each). Deletions cut 2 bases from V and 9 bases from J, with 14 bases between. The CDR3 is made up of 14 amino acids. In germline, CDR1 is SGHTA, CDR2 FQGTGA. DNA of the CDR3: TGTGCCAGCAGCTTAGACGGGGCCACCAGTGAGCAGTTCTTC. Its translation: CASSLDGATSEQFF.

The chain employs TRBV6-5 and TRBJ2-5, with D possibly being TRBD2 (6 bases). Per germline, CDR1 MNHEY and CDR2 SVGAGI. The CDR3 covers 14 residues. Trimming removed 4 bases at V and 6 bases at J, with 15 bases between. CDR3 sequence reads: CASSSFGTRQTQYF. Written as DNA, the CDR3 is TGTGCCAGCAGTTCCTTCGGGACTCGACAGACCCAGTACTTC.